These 5 T cell receptor beta chains share one sample of origin, sequenced in a study of CD8 T cells in Susac syndrome. RNA in amounts of roughly 0.5 to 1 ug was reverse transcribed with random hexamers. TCRdb processed the immunoSEQ multiplex PCR reads anew with MiXCR; each CDR3 protein has one entry. The sample shows some 160,000 distinct CDR3 sequences, 92% of them seen only once. Sample: CD4+ T cells from PBMCs. The source is a human donor in good health.

The chain carries TRBV12-3 or TRBV12-4 and TRBJ1-5, with D unresolved. V was trimmed by 5 bases and J by 5 bases, leaving 16 bases between them. The CDR3 totals 15 residues. CDR3 region: CASSPPGGADQPQHF. In nucleotides, the CDR3 is TGTGCCAGCAGTCCTCCGGGAGGTGCGGATCAGCCCCAGCATTTT.

This chain connects TRBV7-9 to TRBJ1-5; possibly TRBD1 for D (6 bases). This CDR3 spans 13 amino acids. Trimming took off 10 bases at V and 3 bases at J, with 13 bases between the two ends. Germline V gives CDR1 SEHNR, CDR2 FQNEAQ (reference sequence). As DNA, the CDR3 is TGTGCCACGGGGAGGGGGGACAATCAGCCCCAGCATTTT. This sequence encodes CATGRGDNQPQHF.

V is TRBV19 and J is TRBJ2-6, with a tentative D call TRBD2 (5 bases). Germline assignment: CDR1 LNHDA and CDR2 SQIVND (reference sequence). The CDR3 loop spans 15 amino acids. Trimming took off 3 bases at V and 3 bases at J, with 9 bases between the two ends. The CDR3 reads CASSILAVGANVLTF. DNA for the CDR3: TGTGCCAGTAGTATCCTAGCAGTTGGGGCCAACGTCCTGACTTTC.

This sequence joins TRBV19 and TRBJ2-5; no reliable D call. The germline V and J ends were trimmed by 4 bases and 1 base, with 4 bases remaining between them. Germline CDR1 is LNHDA and CDR2 is SQIVND (reference sequence). This CDR3 comprises 12 residues. The CDR3 bases are TGTGCCAGTAGTAGAATCCAAGAGACCCAGTACTTC. As protein: CASSRIQETQYF.

This clonotype occurred once. The rearrangement links TRBV2 to TRBJ2-6; D is possibly TRBD1 (5 bases). Germline V gene lookup returns CDR1 SNHLY and CDR2 FYNNEI. V lost 2 bases and J 1 base, leaving 6 bases between the germline ends. The CDR3 contains 15 residues. For the CDR3, the DNA is TGTGCCAGCAGTGAAAACAGGTCTGGGGCCAACGTCCTGACTTTC. Translating gives CASSENRSGANVLTF.